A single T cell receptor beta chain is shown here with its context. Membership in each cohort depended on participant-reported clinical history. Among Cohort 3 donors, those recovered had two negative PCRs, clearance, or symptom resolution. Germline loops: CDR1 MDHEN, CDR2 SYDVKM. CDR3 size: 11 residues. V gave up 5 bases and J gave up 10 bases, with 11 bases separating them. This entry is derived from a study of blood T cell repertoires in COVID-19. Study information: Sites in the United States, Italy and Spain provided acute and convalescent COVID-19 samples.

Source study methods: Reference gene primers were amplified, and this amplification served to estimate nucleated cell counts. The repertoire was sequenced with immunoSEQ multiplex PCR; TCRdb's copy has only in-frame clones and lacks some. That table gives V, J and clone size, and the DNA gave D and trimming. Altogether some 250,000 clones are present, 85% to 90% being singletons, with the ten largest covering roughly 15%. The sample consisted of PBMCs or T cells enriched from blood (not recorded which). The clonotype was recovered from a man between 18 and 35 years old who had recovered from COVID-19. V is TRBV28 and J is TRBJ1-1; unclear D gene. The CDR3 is CASSNPSGAFF. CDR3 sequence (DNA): TGTGCCAGCAGTAACCCCTCCGGAGCTTTCTTT.